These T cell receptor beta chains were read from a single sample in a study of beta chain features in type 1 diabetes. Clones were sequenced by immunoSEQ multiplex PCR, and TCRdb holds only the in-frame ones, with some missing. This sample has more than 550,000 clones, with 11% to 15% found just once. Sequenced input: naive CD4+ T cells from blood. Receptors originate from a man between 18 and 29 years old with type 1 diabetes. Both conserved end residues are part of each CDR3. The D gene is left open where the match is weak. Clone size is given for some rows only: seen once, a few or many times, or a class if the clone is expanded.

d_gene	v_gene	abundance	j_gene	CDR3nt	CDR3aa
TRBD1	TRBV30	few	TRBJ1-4	TGTGCCTGGACTCCACAGGGGGCGGGTGAAAAACTGTTTTTT	CAWTPQGAGEKLFF
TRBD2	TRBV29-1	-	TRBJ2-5	TGCAGCGAGCAGCGGGAAAACGGAGAGACCCAGTACTTC	CSEQRENGETQYF
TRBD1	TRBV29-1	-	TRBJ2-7	TGCAGCGTTGAAGCCGGGACAGGGGGCCACGAGCAGTACTTC	CSVEAGTGGHEQYF
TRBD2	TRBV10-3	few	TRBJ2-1	TGTGCCATCATGGGGACTAGCGGGGGTCCCTACAATGAGCAGTTCTTC	CAIMGTSGGPYNEQFF
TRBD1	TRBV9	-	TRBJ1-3	TGTGCCAGCAGCGTTTGGGACAGCTCTGGAAACACCATATATTTT	CASSVWDSSGNTIYF
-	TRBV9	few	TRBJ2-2	TGTGCCAGCAGCGTAGTTGATGCGACTAGGAACACCGGGGAGCTGTTTTTT	CASSVVDATRNTGELFF
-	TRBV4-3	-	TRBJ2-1	TGCGCCAGCAGCCAAGTGGAATTTGCGGATGAGCAGTTCTTC	CASSQVEFADEQFF
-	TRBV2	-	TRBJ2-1	TGTGCCAGCAGCGGCTACAATGAGCAGTTCTTC	CASSGYNEQFF
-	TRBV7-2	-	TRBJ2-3	TGTGCCAGCAGCTTAGACGGGGTTAGCACAGATACGCAGTATTTT	CASSLDGVSTDTQYF
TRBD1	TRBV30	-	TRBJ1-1	TGTGCCTGGAGTCCGGGACAGGTGAACACTGAAGCTTTCTTT	CAWSPGQVNTEAFF
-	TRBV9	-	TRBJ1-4	TGTGCCAGCAGCGTATCAACAGGGAAAGCTAATGAAAAACTGTTTTTT	CASSVSTGKANEKLFF
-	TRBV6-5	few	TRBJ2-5	TGTGCCAGCATGCTAGGGCTCCGGGACCAAGAGACCCAGTACTTC	CASMLGLRDQETQYF
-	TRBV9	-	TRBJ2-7	TGTGCCAGCAGCGTAGCTACACGGGACGAGCAGTACTTC	CASSVATRDEQYF
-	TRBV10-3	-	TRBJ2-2	TGTGCCATCGGGGGGCGCGAAACCGGGGAGCTGTTTTTT	CAIGGRETGELFF
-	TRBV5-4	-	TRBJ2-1	TGTGCCAGCAGCTCCGTCTACAATGAGCAGTTCTTC	CASSSVYNEQFF
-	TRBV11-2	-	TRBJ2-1	TGTGCCAGCACCCCGGGCGGCAACTACAATGAGCAGTTCTTC	CASTPGGNYNEQFF
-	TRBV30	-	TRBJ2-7	TGTGCCTGGAGTGTACTCGAGGTATCCTACGAGCAGTACTTC	CAWSVLEVSYEQYF
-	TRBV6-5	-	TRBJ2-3	TGTGCCAGCAGTTACTCGATAGGGTACACAGATACGCAGTATTTT	CASSYSIGYTDTQYF
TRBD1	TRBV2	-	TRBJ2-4	TGTGCCAGCGTGGACAGGGCCTTAGCCAAAAACATTCAGTACTTC	CASVDRALAKNIQYF
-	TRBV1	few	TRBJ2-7	TGCACCAGCAGCCAAGATAACTACGAGCAGTACTTC	CTSSQDNYEQYF
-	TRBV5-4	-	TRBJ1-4	TGTGCCAGCAGCTCCGGGGGAGGTTTTGAAAAACTGTTTTTT	CASSSGGGFEKLFF
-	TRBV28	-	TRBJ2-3	TGTGCCAGCAGCCCACATCTGGGGCTAAGCACAGATACGCAGTATTTT	CASSPHLGLSTDTQYF